Following are 20 T cell receptor beta chains from one sample sequenced in a study of T cells in Graves' hyperthyroidism and ophthalmopathy. Regions amplified from RNA transcripts were the TCR beta CDR3 regions. TCR CDR3 regions were first amplified by RT-PCR with HTBI primers. TCRdb used MiXCR to reprocess the multiplex PCR reads, holding one entry per CDR3 protein. The sample has 400,000 or so distinct CDR3 sequences, over 13% seen once. The sample comprised blood. Receptors originate from a man between 45 and 60 years old with Graves' ophthalmopathy.

This chain joins TRBV10-3 and TRBJ1-6; D is possibly TRBD1 (6 bases). This CDR3 is 15 amino acids long. Germline CDR1 reads ENHRY; CDR2 reads SYGVKD. Trimming cost V 5 bases and J 10 bases, with 18 bases left between them. The CDR3 sequence: CAISYRAPDGSPLHF. The CDR3 bases are TGTGCCATCAGTTACAGGGCGCCGGATGGATCACCCCTCCACTTT.

This clonotype was seen many times. The chain combines TRBV7-9 with TRBJ2-7; D gene uncertain. Trimming left V 10 bases short and J 5 bases short, with 15 bases between. The CDR3 is 12 amino acids. CDR1 and CDR2 from the germline V gene are SEHNR and FQNEAQ (reference sequence). CDR3 sequence: CATGKLGDEQYF. The CDR3 bases are TGTGCCACTGGAAAATTAGGCGACGAGCAGTACTTC.

In its sample, this clonotype was seen many times. The chain couples TRBV20-1 to TRBJ2-7; perhaps D is TRBD1 or TRBD2 (5 bases each). V gave up 3 bases and J gave up 0 bases, with 12 bases separating them. Germline-derived CDR1 and CDR2 are DFQATT and SNEGSKA (reference sequence). This CDR3 region has 14 residues. The CDR3 region is CSASWGIASYEQYF. The CDR3 coding sequence is TGCAGTGCTAGTTGGGGGATAGCCTCCTACGAGCAGTACTTC.

This clonotype was seen repeatedly, ten times or more. V gene TRBV20-1 combines with J gene TRBJ2-7, with 13 positions matching TRBD2. The germline gives CDR1 DFQATT, CDR2 SNEGSKA (reference sequence). The CDR3 totals 17 residues. With 2 bases clipped from V and 3 bases from J, the junction kept 10 bases outside the gene matches. CDR3 nucleotides: TGCAGTGCTAGATCCGCGGGCGGACTAGCGGGAGTCTACGAGCAGTACTTC. It yields the protein CSARSAGGLAGVYEQYF.

This chain joins TRBV11-2 and TRBJ2-3, with 10 bases that match TRBD2. The CDR3 is 15 residues long. V trimming: 0 bases; J trimming: 7 bases; junction bases outside the gene matches: 4. Looked up from germline, CDR1 is SGHAT and CDR2 is FQNNGV. Written as DNA, the CDR3 is TGTGCCAGCAGCTTAGATCCAGCGGGAGGGTATACGCAGTATTTT. Translation: CASSLDPAGGYTQYF.

The V and J genes are TRBV9 and TRBJ1-5; 7 bases match TRBD1. V gave up 0 bases and J gave up 6 bases; unmatched junction bases: 6. Germline V gene sequence: CDR1 SGDLS, CDR2 YYNGEE. This CDR3 contains 15 residues. The CDR3 sequence: CASSVGGGAGQPQHF. Here the CDR3 DNA reads TGTGCCAGCAGCGTAGGAGGGGGCGCGGGTCAGCCCCAGCATTTT.

This clonotype was found many times. The CDR3 sequence is CATSAPAGGTTDTQYF. The CDR3 DNA is TGTGCCACCAGTGCCCCAGCGGGAGGGACCACAGATACGCAGTATTTT. The chain links TRBV24-1 to TRBJ2-3, with TRBD2 matching over 10 bases. The CDR3 totals 16 residues. After removal of 5 bases from V and 2 bases from J, the junction contained 6 bases not matched to a gene. Per germline, CDR1 KGHDR and CDR2 SFDVKD.

The chain carries TRBV5-6 and TRBJ1-1; the D gene is possibly TRBD1 (5 bases). CDR3 length equals 15 residues. Trimming took off 5 bases at V and 2 bases at J, with 16 bases between the two ends. Germline-derived CDR1 and CDR2 are SGHDT and YYEEEE. As DNA, the CDR3 is TGTGCCAGCAGTCATCGATTGACAGCTAACACTGAAGCTTTCTTT. Translation gives CASSHRLTANTEAFF.

Many counts were recorded for this clonotype. V is TRBV7-3 and J is TRBJ2-3, with D possibly TRBD2 on 6 matching bases. The V end was cut by 5 bases, the J end by 0 bases, with 9 bases between. The CDR3 totals 14 residues. Germline-derived CDR1 and CDR2 are SGHTA and FQGTGA. The CDR3 spells CASSTGLSTDTQYF. CDR3 coding DNA: TGTGCCAGCAGCACGGGACTCAGCACAGATACGCAGTATTTT. Filled out from reference TRBV7-3 and TRBJ2-3, the complete variable domain reads GAGVSQTPSNKVTEKGKYVELRCDPISGHTALYWYRQSLGQGPEFLIYFQGTGAADDSGLPNDRFFAVRPEGSVSTLKIQRTERGDSAVYLCASSTGLSTDTQYFGPGTRLTVL.

This clonotype was recorded many times. The chain couples TRBV29-1 to TRBJ2-1; 7 bases align to TRBD2. The CDR3 runs 15 residues. Germline V gene sequence: CDR1 SQVTM, CDR2 ANQGSEA. Trimming at V came to 3 bases and at J to 3 bases, leaving 8 bases not matched to a gene. CDR3 DNA: TGCAGCGTTGATTACAGAGCGGGGAACTACAATGAGCAGTTCTTC. Translating gives CSVDYRAGNYNEQFF.

The chain uses TRBV12-3 or TRBV12-4 and TRBJ2-4; TRBD1 matches 12 bases. Trimming removed 6 bases from V and 7 bases from J; junction bases left unmatched: 16. This CDR3 spans 18 amino acids. CDR3 protein: CASSRTRVGQGAINIQYF. CDR3 DNA: TGTGCCAGCAGCCGAACACGGGTGGGACAGGGGGCGATCAACATTCAGTACTTC.

There are many counts of this clonotype. This rearrangement joins TRBV12-3 or TRBV12-4 to TRBJ1-1, with 8 bases lining up with TRBD1. The CDR3 sequence is 15 residues long. Trimming cost V 0 bases and J 4 bases; bases outside gene matches: 4. The CDR3 DNA reads TGTGCCAGCAGTTTAGCCGGGACAGGAGTCACTGAAGCTTTCTTT. This translates into CASSLAGTGVTEAFF.

This clonotype was seen ten or more times. CDR3 residues: CASKRRITGELFF. Here the CDR3 DNA reads TGTGCCAGCAAGAGGCGGATCACCGGGGAGCTGTTTTTT. This chain links TRBV3-1 with TRBJ2-2, with D unresolved. Deletions cut 7 bases from V and 4 bases from J, with 10 bases between. CDR3 size: 13 residues. From germline, CDR1 is LGHDT and CDR2 YNNKEL (reference sequence).

At least ten counts were recorded for this clonotype. V is TRBV20-1 and J is TRBJ2-5; possible D gene TRBD2, 6 bases. Germline assignment: CDR1 DFQATT and CDR2 SNEGSKA (reference sequence). Deletions cut 0 bases from V and 6 bases from J, with 20 bases between. The CDR3 totals 16 residues. CDR3 coding DNA: TGCAGTGCTAGAGAACCGGGAGCGGCCATTGGGAAGACCCAGTACTTC. Translation gives CSAREPGAAIGKTQYF.

In its sample, this clonotype was seen many times. The chain uses TRBV6-1 and TRBJ2-2, with D unclear. The V end lost 10 bases, the J end lost 2 bases, and 5 bases lay between the germline ends. The CDR3 has 11 residues. Per germline, CDR1 MNHNS and CDR2 SASEGT. This CDR3 is CATINTGELFF. CDR3 DNA: TGTGCCACTATCAACACCGGGGAGCTGTTTTTT.

This clonotype was seen ten or more times. The V call is TRBV20-1, the J call TRBJ2-1; D is possibly TRBD2 (5 bases). V shed 3 bases and J shed 3 bases, with 12 bases lying between them. This CDR3 region has 14 residues. Germline V gene data show CDR1 as DFQATT and CDR2 as SNEGSKA (reference sequence). CDR3: CSASSAGRYNEQFF. In DNA form, the CDR3 reads TGCAGTGCTAGTTCGGCGGGCCGCTACAATGAGCAGTTCTTC.

In its sample, this clonotype was seen a few times. The V call is TRBV27, the J call TRBJ2-7; tentative D call: TRBD2 (6 bases). Germline CDR1 is MNHEY and CDR2 is SMNVEV (reference sequence). V lost 2 bases to trimming and J lost 1 base, with 15 bases between them. CDR3 length: 16 residues. Here the CDR3 reads CASSLAVGTQSYEQYF. CDR3 DNA: TGTGCCAGCAGTTTAGCTGTAGGGACTCAATCCTACGAGCAGTACTTC.

The V gene is TRBV12-3 or TRBV12-4, the J gene TRBJ2-5; 9 bases agree with TRBD1. The CDR3 is 15 residues long. Unmatched junction bases numbered 7, after V lost 3 bases and J lost 5 bases. The CDR3: CASSFRTGGGETQYF. The CDR3 nucleotides read TGTGCCAGCAGTTTTCGAACAGGGGGCGGCGAGACCCAGTACTTC.

Only a few counts were recorded for this clonotype. The chain couples TRBV9 to TRBJ2-1; TRBD2 agrees at 13 bases. CDR3 length: 16 residues. Trimming removed 0 bases from V and 7 bases from J; junction bases left unmatched: 4. Germline-derived CDR1 and CDR2 are SGDLS and YYNGEE. The CDR3 spells CASSVVGTSGKNEQFF. DNA of the CDR3: TGTGCCAGCAGCGTAGTCGGGACTAGCGGGAAGAATGAGCAGTTCTTC.

The chain links TRBV3-1 to TRBJ2-7; 15 bases fit TRBD2. The V gene end was trimmed by 4 bases and the J gene end by 5 bases; junction bases not matched to a gene: 6. The germline CDR1 and CDR2 sequences are LGHDT and YNNKEL (reference sequence). This CDR3 contains 16 residues. For the CDR3, the DNA is TGTGCCAGCAGCCTCGGGACTAGCGGGAGGAGGAACGAGCAGTACTTC. This sequence encodes CASSLGTSGRRNEQYF.